This T cell receptor (beta chain) was identified during a study of cytomegalovirus exposure and HLA in healthy donors. Broader study findings: Overall, roughly 150 TCR beta chains were annotated as cytomegalovirus-associated.

Amplification used 60 Vbeta primers and 13 Jbeta primers. TCRdb keeps only in-frame clones here, not all; method: immunoSEQ multiplex PCR. The table includes 89,000 or so clones, 70% to 90% detected once. The V and J ends lost 5 bases and 3 bases, in that order; junction bases with no gene match: 9. CDR1 is SGHRS and CDR2 is YFSETQ in the germline V gene. The CDR3 covers 15 residues. Note on this clone: Its target is unknown.

The sample comprised PBMCs. The chain couples TRBV5-1 to TRBJ2-3, with 7 bases fitting TRBD2. The clonotype was recovered from a woman aged 18-29 years in good health and CMV-seropositive. The chain's CDR3 is CASRPSGVRTDTQYF. The CDR3 DNA reads TGCGCCAGCAGACCAAGCGGGGTGAGAACAGATACGCAGTATTTT.